Described below is a single T cell receptor (beta chain) sequence and its context. This CDR3 region has 17 residues. From germline, CDR1 is SGHDT and CDR2 YYEEEE. Losses at the gene ends were 4 bases for V and 3 bases for J; bases not matched to a gene: 14. These data are taken from a study of shared clonotypes between healthy human individuals. Naive CD8 cells, CD45RO-negative and positively selected for CCR7, excluded terminally differentiated effector memory CD45RA+ cells. Clones were sequenced by immunoSEQ multiplex PCR, and TCRdb holds only the in-frame ones, with some missing. The data hold millions of clones, with just under 95% observed a single time.

The chain is built from TRBV5-6 and TRBJ1-2; 8 positions match TRBD1. The sample consisted of naive CD8+ T cells sorted from blood. The clonotype was recovered from a man aged 18 to 35 in good health. The CDR3 loop is CASSDGQGNPVYYGYTF. The DNA for the CDR3 is TGTGCCAGCAGCGATGGACAGGGAAATCCTGTCTACTATGGCTACACCTTC.